This T cell receptor beta chain was recovered during a study of Ad26.COV2.S vaccination and SARS-CoV-2 variants. Germline lookup yields CDR1 SGHRS and CDR2 YFSETQ. This CDR3 comprises 15 residues. V dropped 3 bases and J dropped 3 bases, with 12 bases sitting between them. Treatment in this sample: over 15 received Ad26.COV2.S at low or high dose, single or two shots; 5 received placebo; per-sample allocation not given. The investigators took samples on day 63 after the first vaccine or placebo injection. A Boston donor was an adult aged 18-55 years. TCRdb's table, derived via immunoSEQ multiplex PCR, lists solely in-frame clones and lacks some. The sample contains 300,000 to 500,000 clones, 88% of which appear only once.

This receptor was taken from a person aged 18-60 years who received the Ad26.COV2.S COVID-19 vaccine or a placebo. This chain joins TRBV5-1 and TRBJ2-2; no firm D call. The sample was peripheral blood, taken in a trial of Ad26.COV2.S vaccine versus placebo. The CDR3 bases are TGCGCCAGCAGCTCGCTTACGCAGGACACCGGGGAGCTGTTTTTT. Protein sequence: CASSSLTQDTGELFF.